The clone carrying this T cell receptor beta chain turned up a few times. The target antigen is unknown. With 6 bases removed from V and 1 base from J, the gap between germline ends came to 15 bases. The CDR3 loop spans 15 amino acids. Per the germline V gene, CDR1 is MDHEN and CDR2 is SYDVKM. TCRdb itself ran the 5' RACE reads through MiXCR, one entry per CDR3 protein. The sample records 150,000 or so distinct CDR3 sequences, about a third being singletons. The data stem from a study of CD8 T cells in ankylosing spondylitis. Findings and limits, study-wide: Matched synovial fluid from ankylosing spondylitis patients was reported to be enriched for disease-linked clones. Clones linked to disease, bearing a CD8+ phenotype, were relatively rare in peripheral blood.

This chain uses TRBV28 with TRBJ1-1; D gene ambiguous. The sample comprised synovial fluid, either unsorted or a sorted T cell fraction (not recorded which). The receptor was derived from a male donor with ankylosing spondylitis. CDR3 coding DNA: TGTGCCAGCAGCCCGCCTCAGGTGGGGAACACTGAAGCTTTCTTT. Encoded protein: CASSPPQVGNTEAFF.